One sample yielded the 28 T cell receptor beta chains listed below, sequenced in a study of blood T cell repertoires in COVID-19. Profiled with immunoSEQ multiplex PCR; TCRdb holds only in-frame clones, not every one. The sample holds 160,000 or so clones; approximately 86% are singletons and the top ten take roughly 20%. The sequenced material came from PBMCs or T cells enriched from blood (not recorded which). All receptors derive from a man between 60 and 75 years old who had recovered from COVID-19.

The genes are TRBV18 and TRBJ2-7; possible D gene TRBD2, 5 bases. Per germline, CDR1 KGHSH and CDR2 LQKENI. CDR3 length equals 14 residues. Trimming left V 0 bases short and J 2 bases short, with 8 bases between. This CDR3 reads CASSPPTGAYEQYF. Written as DNA, the CDR3 is TGTGCCAGCTCACCACCTACCGGGGCCTACGAGCAGTACTTC. The full variable domain, completed using reference TRBV18 and TRBJ2-7, is NAGVMQNPRHLVRRRGQEARLRCSPMKGHSHVYWYRQLPEEGLKFMVYLQKENIIDESGMPKERFSAEFPKEGPSILRIQQVVRGDSAAYFCASSPPTGAYEQYFGPGTRLTVT.

This chain joins TRBV3-1 (or the pseudogene TRBV3-2) and TRBJ1-2; D gene uncertain. CDR1 LGHDT and CDR2 YNNKEL come from the germline V gene (reference sequence). The CDR3 length is 13 residues. The V and J ends lost 4 bases and 8 bases respectively, with 14 bases between them. CDR3 sequence: CASSPDGAQGYTF. In DNA form, the CDR3 reads TGTGCCAGCAGCCCTGACGGAGCCCAGGGCTACACCTTC.

The gene calls are TRBV7-3 and TRBJ2-1, with D maybe TRBD1 (5 bases). The CDR3 runs to 16 residues. V shed 2 bases and J shed 4 bases, with 15 bases lying between them. Per germline, CDR1 SGHTA and CDR2 FQGTGA. CDR3 in DNA: TGTGCCAGCAGCTTATATGGGCAGGGCGCATACAATGAGCAGTTCTTC. As protein: CASSLYGQGAYNEQFF.

The chain joins TRBV4-1 to TRBJ2-5, with D hard to call. CDR1 and CDR2 (germline): MGHRA, YSYEKL. V was cut by 2 bases and J by 5 bases, with 15 bases left in between. The length of the CDR3 is 15 residues. The CDR3 sequence: CASSQLDQVIETQYF. DNA for the CDR3: TGCGCCAGCAGCCAACTAGACCAAGTTATTGAGACCCAGTACTTC.

The chain joins TRBV5-4 to TRBJ1-6; TRBD1 might be the D (5 bases). The CDR3 is made up of 15 amino acids. The V gene's germline CDR1 is SGHNT and CDR2 YYREEE (reference sequence). Trimming cost V 0 bases and J 6 bases, with 10 bases left between them. In DNA form, the CDR3 reads TGTGCCAGCAGCTTGGGGCAGGGAGGTAATTCACCCCTCCACTTT. Translation: CASSLGQGGNSPLHF.

The V and J genes are TRBV5-1 and TRBJ2-6; TRBD1 matches at 11 bases. The V segment lost 3 bases and the J segment 3 bases; nucleotides outside the gene matches: 5. Germline V gene data show CDR1 as SGHRS and CDR2 as YFSETQ. The CDR3 is 17 residues long. This CDR3 is CASSSGQGAFGANVLTF. The CDR3 region has the DNA TGCGCCAGCAGCTCTGGACAGGGGGCATTTGGGGCCAACGTCCTGACTTTC. Looking up the rest from reference TRBV5-1 and TRBJ2-6 gives the full variable domain: KAGVTQTPRYLIKTRGQQVTLSCSPISGHRSVSWYQQTPGQGLQFLFEYFSETQRNKGNFPGRFSGRQFSNSRSEMNVSTLELGDSALYLCASSSGQGAFGANVLTFGAGSRLTVL.

V gene TRBV3-1 (or the pseudogene TRBV3-2) combines with J gene TRBJ2-7, with D hard to call. The CDR3 is 13 residues long. The V gene lost 1 base and the J gene lost 4 bases, with 8 bases spanning the gap. Germline values: CDR1 LGHDT, CDR2 YNNKEL (reference sequence). The CDR3 sequence: CASSQATSYEQYF. The CDR3 DNA reads TGTGCCAGCAGCCAAGCTACTTCATACGAGCAGTACTTC.

The chain is built from TRBV28 and TRBJ2-2; TRBD1 matches 8 bases. V shed 6 bases and J 2 bases; nucleotides not matched to a gene: 2. This CDR3 has 14 residues. Germline CDR1 is MDHEN and CDR2 is SYDVKM. CDR3 nucleotides: TGTGCCAGCAGGGACAGGGTTAACACCGGGGAGCTGTTTTTT. Translation gives CASRDRVNTGELFF.

The chain uses TRBV11-3 and TRBJ2-5, with D possibly being TRBD1 (6 bases). The CDR3 is made up of 17 amino acids. Trimming removed 1 base at V and 1 base at J, with 16 bases between. Germline V gene lookup returns CDR1 SGHNT and CDR2 YENEEA. This chain's CDR3 is CASSLGTLTGPQETQYF. The CDR3 DNA follows: TGTGCCAGCAGCTTAGGCACCCTAACAGGGCCCCAAGAGACCCAGTACTTC.

The chain joins TRBV30 to TRBJ1-5; TRBD1 is a possible D gene (6 bases). The V end lost 0 bases, the J end lost 4 bases, and 13 bases lay between the germline ends. The germline CDR1 and CDR2 sequences are GTSNPN and SVGIG (reference sequence). There are 15 residues in the CDR3. Written as DNA, the CDR3 is TGTGCCTGGAGTGTAACAGGGACGGTGAATCAGCCCCAGCATTTT. It encodes CAWSVTGTVNQPQHF.

V is TRBV10-3 and J is TRBJ1-5; possible D gene TRBD1, 6 bases. CDR3 length equals 14 residues. Germline CDR1 and CDR2: ENHRY and SYGVKD. The V and J ends lost 4 bases and 3 bases respectively, with 10 bases between them. Written as DNA, the CDR3 is TGTGCCATCAGTGTGGGGGGGGCCAATCAGCCCCAGCATTTT. Encoded protein: CAISVGGANQPQHF.

V gene TRBV7-8 combines with J gene TRBJ1-2, with TRBD1 identical over 8 bases. In germline, CDR1 is SGHVS, CDR2 FQNEAQ. V gave up 0 bases and J gave up 6 bases; unmatched junction bases: 9. The CDR3 length is 16 residues. CDR3 sequence (DNA): TGTGCCAGCAGCTTAGCGGGCAGGGGGCGGGTCGATGGCTACACCTTC. This encodes CASSLAGRGRVDGYTF.

The V gene is TRBV7-9, the J gene TRBJ2-2; 7 positions match TRBD2. V lost 5 bases and J lost 1; bases outside the gene matches: 7. Looked up from germline, CDR1 is SEHNR and CDR2 is FQNEAQ (reference sequence). This CDR3 has 16 amino acids. The chain's CDR3 is CASSRHSGQNTGELFF. In DNA, the CDR3 is TGTGCCAGCAGCCGTCATAGCGGGCAGAACACCGGGGAGCTGTTTTTT. The complete variable domain, with remaining parts taken from reference TRBV7-9 and TRBJ2-2, reads DTGVSQNPRHKITKRGQNVTFRCDPISEHNRLYWYRQTLGQGPEFLTYFQNEAQLEKSRLLSDRFSAERPKGSFSTLEIQRTEQGDSAMYLCASSRHSGQNTGELFFGEGSRLTVL.

As concerns this clone: The junction differs from germline at one of its ends, possibly a read error. The V gene is TRBV27, the J gene TRBJ2-2, with TRBD2 matching 9 bases. This CDR3 is 17 amino acids long. Per germline, CDR1 MNHEY and CDR2 SMNVEV (reference sequence). CDR3 in amino acids: CASSLLAGGPSTGELFF. CDR3 in DNA: TGTGCCAGCAGTTTATTGGCGGGAGGGCCGTCCACCGGGGAGTTGTTTTTT.

The V gene is TRBV19, the J gene TRBJ2-7, with a tentative D call TRBD1 (6 bases). Per germline, CDR1 LNHDA and CDR2 SQIVND (reference sequence). This CDR3 is 14 amino acids long. V lost 7 bases and J lost 2, with 15 bases in between. The CDR3 DNA is TGTGCCAGTAACCAGGGGCGCGGAGCCTACGAGCAGTACTTC. This gives the protein CASNQGRGAYEQYF.

Regarding this clone: One junction end disagrees with the germline gene, perhaps due to a read error. This chain joins TRBV29-1 and TRBJ2-3, with TRBD1 matching 9 bases. Germline assignment: CDR1 SQVTM and CDR2 ANQGSEA. The CDR3 is made up of 15 amino acids. The CDR3: CSVEGDRASTDTQYF. CDR3 coding DNA: TGCAGCGTCGAAGGGGACAGGGCCAGCACAGATACGCAGTATTTT.

The rearrangement uses TRBV5-1 and TRBJ2-5; D is ambiguous. This CDR3 is built from 13 residues. Germline assignment: CDR1 SGHRS and CDR2 YFSETQ. V shed 1 base and J shed 0 bases, with 4 bases lying between them. The CDR3 nucleotides read TGCGCCAGCAGCTTGCCAAACCAAGAGACCCAGTACTTC. Amino acid sequence: CASSLPNQETQYF.

This rearrangement joins TRBV27 to TRBJ2-3, with 13 bases that match TRBD2. CDR1 is MNHEY, CDR2 SMNVEV, per germline (reference sequence). J lost 6 bases, V lost 2 bases, and 2 bases had no gene match. This CDR3 is 15 amino acids long. The CDR3 nucleotides are TGTGCCAGCAGTTTAAAGGGACTAGCGGGGGATACGCAGTATTTT. It translates to CASSLKGLAGDTQYF.

This clone was picked up one time. The chain couples TRBV5-5 to TRBJ2-7; 8 nucleotides agree with TRBD1. Germline values: CDR1 SGHKS, CDR2 YYEKEE (reference sequence). J gave up 3 bases and V 1 base, and 6 bases lay outside the gene matches. The CDR3 extends over 15 amino acids. CDR3: CASSLPLTGVYEQYF. CDR3 nucleotides: TGTGCCAGCAGCTTGCCCTTGACAGGGGTCTACGAGCAGTACTTC.

The chain has TRBV27 and TRBJ2-7; 9 positions match TRBD1. CDR3 length: 14 residues. Germline V CDR1 and CDR2: MNHEY, SMNVEV (reference sequence). J gave up 2 bases and V 6 bases, and 5 bases lay outside the gene matches. The CDR3 bases are TGTGCCAGCAGATACGGACAGGGGACCTACGAGCAGTACTTC. It is translated as CASRYGQGTYEQYF.

The rearrangement links TRBV28 to TRBJ2-3, with TRBD2 identical over 14 bases. V gave up 5 bases and J gave up 5 bases; unmatched junction bases: 12. CDR3 size: 18 residues. Germline assignment: CDR1 MDHEN and CDR2 SYDVKM. CDR3 sequence: CASSPMGLAGAFVDTQYF. The CDR3 nucleotides are TGTGCCAGCAGTCCGATGGGACTAGCGGGGGCATTTGTAGATACGCAGTATTTT.

J is TRBJ1-2 and V is TRBV12-5, with D possibly matching TRBD1 (5 bases). The germline V gene has CDR1 LGHNT and CDR2 FRNRAP. Trimming removed 6 bases at V and 2 bases at J, with 7 bases between. The CDR3 contains 12 residues. In nucleotides, the CDR3 is TGTGCTAGTGGGGCAGGGAACTATGGCTACACCTTC. Protein: CASGAGNYGYTF.

V and J are TRBV7-2 and TRBJ2-5; 11 nucleotides match TRBD2. Germline V gives CDR1 SGHTA, CDR2 FQGNSA. The length of the CDR3 is 15 residues. Trimming took 5 bases from V and 4 from J; bases not matched to a gene: 6. CDR3 in amino acids: CASSTLAGAGETQYF. The CDR3 coding sequence is TGTGCCAGCAGCACACTAGCGGGGGCGGGAGAGACCCAGTACTTC.

The J gene is TRBJ1-4, the V gene TRBV2; D unclear. The CDR3 is 17 residues long. The germline V gene has CDR1 SNHLY and CDR2 FYNNEI. V lost 5 bases, J lost 0 bases, and 16 bases lay in between. CDR3: CASSSPGSAATNEKLFF. CDR3 in DNA: TGTGCCAGCAGTTCCCCGGGGTCAGCTGCAACTAATGAAAAACTGTTTTTT.

In DNA form, the CDR3 reads TGTGCCAGCAGCTTGGATCCGGGGAATGGCTATGGCTACACCTTC. Translating it yields CASSLDPGNGYGYTF. The chain has TRBV5-4 and TRBJ1-2; D remains unclear. In germline, CDR1 is SGHNT, CDR2 YYREEE (reference sequence). This CDR3 has 15 amino acids. Trimming left V 0 bases short and J 4 bases short, with 13 bases between. Complete variable domain (other parts from reference TRBV5-4 and TRBJ1-2): ETGVTQSPTHLIKTRGQQVTLRCSSQSGHNTVSWYQQALGQGPQFIFQYYREEENGRGNFPPRFSGLQFPNYSSELNVNALELDDSALYLCASSLDPGNGYGYTFGSGTRLTVV.

The chain couples TRBV12-3 or TRBV12-4 to TRBJ2-7; D is undetermined. Trimming shortened V by 6 bases and J by 2 bases, and 5 bases separated the two germline ends. This CDR3 is 11 amino acids long. This CDR3 reads CASRGAYEQYF. The CDR3 nucleotides are TGTGCCAGCAGAGGAGCCTACGAGCAGTACTTC.

This clone was seen once. The gene calls are TRBV27 and TRBJ1-5; possible D gene TRBD1, 6 bases. V lost 4 bases, J lost 1 base, and 11 bases lay in between. The germline V gene encodes CDR1 MNHEY and CDR2 SMNVEV (reference sequence). CDR3 length: 15 amino acids. CDR3 sequence: CASSYQGLSNQPQHF. The CDR3, as DNA: TGTGCCAGCAGTTACCAGGGGTTAAGCAATCAGCCCCAGCATTTT.

The V gene is TRBV29-1, the J gene TRBJ1-5, with no clear D. Germline CDR1 is SQVTM and CDR2 is ANQGSEA. The V and J ends lost 6 bases and 4 bases respectively, with 10 bases between them. CDR3 length: 12 residues. The CDR3 region is CSVEDENQPQHF. The CDR3 DNA sequence: TGCAGCGTGGAGGATGAGAATCAGCCCCAGCATTTT.